The 13 T cell receptor beta chains below were found in one sample sequenced in a study of Ad26.COV2.S vaccination and SARS-CoV-2 variants. Clones were read by immunoSEQ multiplex PCR, and TCRdb kept only the in-frame ones, dropping some. The sample carries hundreds of thousands of clones, 80% to 90% recorded once. Treatment described: around 19 received Ad26.COV2.S at low or high dose, single or two shots; 5 received placebo; per-sample allocation not given. Collection of samples fell on day 63 after the first vaccine or placebo injection. The sample here was peripheral blood, taken in a trial of Ad26.COV2.S vaccine versus placebo. The origin of the receptors is a person aged 18 to 65 who received the Ad26.COV2.S COVID-19 vaccine or a placebo.

CDR3 in amino acids: CASSLDSLGANVLTF. In nucleotides, the CDR3 is TGCGCCAGCAGCTTGGACAGTTTGGGGGCCAACGTCCTGACTTTC. V usage is TRBV5-1 and J usage is TRBJ2-6; no firm D call. The germline V gene has CDR1 SGHRS and CDR2 YFSETQ. The CDR3 runs 15 residues. Trimming pared 0 bases from V and 4 bases from J, leaving 8 bases between.

This sequence joins TRBV5-1 and TRBJ2-3; possibly TRBD1 for D (6 bases). Deletions cut 4 bases from V and 4 bases from J, with 13 bases between. The CDR3 is 14 amino acids. Germline CDR1 and CDR2: SGHRS and YFSETQ. This CDR3 reads CASSVTGPPDTQYF. The CDR3 coding sequence is TGCGCCAGCAGCGTGACAGGACCCCCAGATACGCAGTATTTT.

The CDR3 bases are TGTGCCAGCAGTATACAGGGGGCTGAGGAGACCCAGTACTTC. Its translation is CASSIQGAEETQYF. The chain combines TRBV3-1 (or the pseudogene TRBV3-2) with TRBJ2-5; 9 positions match TRBD1. J gave up 5 bases and V 6 bases, and 7 bases lay outside the gene matches. The CDR3 length is 14 residues. Germline V gene sequence: CDR1 LGHDT, CDR2 YNNKEL (reference sequence).

V and J are TRBV4-3 and TRBJ1-1, with 9 nucleotides matching TRBD1. The CDR3 is made up of 14 amino acids. CDR1 and CDR2 (germline): LGHNA, YSLEER. V shed 8 bases, J shed 6 bases, and the junction held 10 bases outside the gene matches. In nucleotides, the CDR3 is TGCGCCAGCTCAAGACAGGGGGTTGGATCTGAAGCTTTCTTT. This sequence encodes CASSRQGVGSEAFF.

The chain employs TRBV11-3 and TRBJ1-1, with 12 bases identical to TRBD1. The V gene's germline CDR1 is SGHNT and CDR2 YENEEA. The CDR3 is made up of 16 amino acids. V dropped 5 bases and J dropped 0; count of bases not matched to a gene: 4. The CDR3 nucleotides read TGTGCCAGCAGCATGGGACAGGGGGCCGTGAACACTGAAGCTTTCTTT. As protein: CASSMGQGAVNTEAFF.

V gene TRBV5-1 combines with J gene TRBJ2-5; D could derive from TRBD1 or TRBD2 (5 bases each). Germline V gene sequence: CDR1 SGHRS, CDR2 YFSETQ. Trimming left V 4 bases short and J 2 bases short, with 24 bases between. The CDR3 contains 18 residues. The CDR3 bases are TGCGCCAGCAGCACCCACGAGTTTTCGGGGCGCGAACAAGAGACCCAGTACTTC. Translated, it gives CASSTHEFSGREQETQYF.

The gene calls are TRBV11-3 and TRBJ1-2; D call uncertain. Germline V lookup: CDR1 SGHNT, CDR2 YENEEA. V lost 2 bases and J 6 bases, leaving 10 bases between the germline ends. The CDR3 length is 13 residues. CDR3 amino acids: CASSLSLTNGYTF. CDR3 in DNA: TGTGCCAGCAGCTTAAGCCTCACGAATGGCTACACCTTC.

The gene calls are TRBV7-9 and TRBJ2-3; 12 bases match TRBD2. With 5 bases clipped from V and 4 bases from J, the junction kept 10 bases outside the gene matches. Germline V gene sequence: CDR1 SEHNR, CDR2 FQNEAQ (reference sequence). This CDR3 has 17 amino acids. The CDR3 region is CASSQRTSGAGPDTQYF. CDR3 DNA sequence: TGTGCCAGCAGCCAACGGACTAGCGGGGCGGGGCCAGATACGCAGTATTTT. The complete variable domain, with remaining parts taken from reference TRBV7-9 and TRBJ2-3, reads DTGVSQNPRHKITKRGQNVTFRCDPISEHNRLYWYRQTLGQGPEFLTYFQNEAQLEKSRLLSDRFSAERPKGSFSTLEIQRTEQGDSAMYLCASSQRTSGAGPDTQYFGPGTRLTVL.

This clone was seen once. The CDR3: CASSLYALNTEAFF. CDR3 sequence (DNA): TGTGCCAGCAGTTTATACGCCTTGAACACTGAAGCTTTCTTT. The V call is TRBV28, the J call TRBJ1-1; D unresolved. Germline V gene sequence: CDR1 MDHEN, CDR2 SYDVKM. V shed 1 base and J shed 0 bases, with 6 bases lying between them. The CDR3 consists of 14 residues.

The chain has TRBV9 and TRBJ1-2; tentatively, D is TRBD1 (6 bases). This CDR3 comprises 15 residues. CDR1 is SGDLS and CDR2 is YYNGEE in the germline V gene. Trimming took off 2 bases at V and 4 bases at J, with 15 bases between the two ends. The CDR3 region is CASSVGPGAGYGYTF. The CDR3 region has the DNA TGTGCCAGCAGCGTGGGGCCAGGGGCGGGCTATGGCTACACCTTC. The whole variable domain, remainder taken from reference TRBV9 and TRBJ1-2, is DSGVTQTPKHLITATGQRVTLRCSPRSGDLSVYWYQQSLDQGLQFLIQYYNGEERAKGNILERFSAQQFPDLHSELNLSSLELGDSALYFCASSVGPGAGYGYTFGSGTRLTVV.

The chain recombines TRBV3-1 (or the pseudogene TRBV3-2) with TRBJ1-1, with unresolved D. The germline V gene has CDR1 LGHDT and CDR2 YNNKEL (reference sequence). The CDR3 runs to 14 residues. V was pared by 5 bases and J by 1 base, with 11 bases between. This CDR3 is CASSKFTENTEAFF. The DNA of the CDR3 is TGTGCCAGCAGCAAATTCACAGAGAACACTGAAGCTTTCTTT.

CDR3 loop: CASSLGYRGTNTEAFF. The DNA of the CDR3 is TGCGCCAGCAGCTTGGGATACAGGGGAACAAACACTGAAGCTTTCTTT. The rearrangement links TRBV5-1 to TRBJ1-1, with 7 nucleotides matching TRBD1. V dropped 0 bases and J dropped 2; count of bases not matched to a gene: 7. Germline CDR1 and CDR2: SGHRS and YFSETQ. The CDR3 extends over 16 amino acids.

The V gene is TRBV18, the J gene TRBJ2-2; 8 nucleotides agree with TRBD1. The germline V gene has CDR1 KGHSH and CDR2 LQKENI. CDR3 size: 17 residues. V shed 2 bases and J 1 base; nucleotides not matched to a gene: 6. This CDR3 reads CASSPGRTGRNTGELFF. The CDR3 nucleotides read TGTGCCAGCTCACCAGGGAGGACAGGGAGGAACACCGGGGAGCTGTTTTTT.